Listed here are 21 T cell receptor beta chains from one sample, sequenced in a study of CD8+CD57+ T cells in acquired aplastic anemia. The TCR beta profiling, which covered VDJ combination and CDR3 sequence, was carried out using genomic DNA as the template. TCRdb re-called the reads through MiXCR, storing one row per CDR3 protein. Among roughly 300,000 distinct CDR3 sequences listed, around 60% were seen once. Sequences were obtained from sorted CD4+, CD8+, or CD8+CD57+ T cells (not recorded which) from PBMCs. These receptors all come from a human donor with severe aplastic anemia or a healthy control (not recorded which).

This chain joins TRBV15 and TRBJ1-2; the D is unclear. V lost 0 bases, J lost 4 bases, and 12 bases lay in between. The CDR3 runs 15 residues. Germline V gene lookup returns CDR1 LNHNV and CDR2 YYDKDF (reference sequence). CDR3 loop: CATSRDRGPGYGYTF. CDR3 bases: TGTGCCACCAGCAGAGATCGTGGACCAGGCTATGGCTACACCTTC. Looking up the rest from reference TRBV15 and TRBJ1-2 gives the full variable domain: DAMVIQNPRYQVTQFGKPVTLSCSQTLNHNVMYWYQQKSSQAPKLLFHYYDKDFNNEADTPDNFQSRRPNTSFCFLDIRSPGLGDTAMYLCATSRDRGPGYGYTFGSGTRLTVV.

This clonotype occurred once. The rearrangement joins TRBV4-1 to TRBJ2-7; a possible D gene is TRBD2 (5 bases). V lost 0 bases and J lost 1, with 16 bases in between. The CDR3 is made up of 17 amino acids. Germline V gene sequence: CDR1 MGHRA, CDR2 YSYEKL. The CDR3 protein is CASSQDSSGHVSYEQYF. The DNA of the CDR3 is TGCGCCAGCAGCCAAGATTCCAGCGGTCACGTTTCCTACGAGCAGTACTTC.

The chain carries TRBV2 and TRBJ2-1, with unresolved D. There are 15 residues in the CDR3. Trimming shortened V by 4 bases and J by 8 bases, and 18 bases separated the two germline ends. CDR1 is SNHLY and CDR2 is FYNNEI in the germline V gene. CDR3 sequence: CASSVPGFSVDEQFF. The CDR3 coding sequence is TGTGCCAGCAGTGTGCCGGGTTTCTCAGTCGATGAGCAGTTCTTC.

The J gene is TRBJ1-3, the V gene TRBV15; D is uncertain. Per germline, CDR1 LNHNV and CDR2 YYDKDF (reference sequence). The V gene lost 0 bases and the J gene lost 0 bases, with 9 bases spanning the gap. The CDR3 runs to 16 residues. The CDR3 reads CATSREVSASGNTIYF. The CDR3 nucleotides read TGTGCCACCAGCAGAGAGGTTTCAGCCTCTGGAAACACCATATATTTT.

This clonotype turned up a few times. The chain employs TRBV20-1 and TRBJ1-2, with 9 bases lining up with TRBD1. Trimming at V came to 6 bases and at J to 5 bases, leaving 7 bases not matched to a gene. The CDR3 is made up of 13 amino acids. CDR1 DFQATT and CDR2 SNEGSKA come from the germline V gene (reference sequence). The chain's CDR3 is CSARTGESYGYTF. CDR3 bases: TGCAGTGCCCGGACAGGGGAATCGTATGGCTACACCTTC.

V and J are TRBV19 and TRBJ1-5, with unresolved D. Germline values: CDR1 LNHDA, CDR2 SQIVND (reference sequence). Trimming removed 6 bases at V and 0 bases at J, with 6 bases between. This CDR3 has 13 amino acids. The CDR3 here is CASRPGSNQPQHF. CDR3 nucleotide sequence: TGTGCCAGTAGACCAGGTAGCAATCAGCCCCAGCATTTT.

This clonotype was picked up many times. The chain carries TRBV29-1 and TRBJ1-2; tentative D call: TRBD1 (5 bases). From germline, CDR1 is SQVTM and CDR2 ANQGSEA. The V end lost 7 bases, the J end lost 4 bases, and 13 bases lay between the germline ends. CDR3 length: 12 residues. The CDR3 region has the DNA TGCAGCGCCGGACATACAATCTATGGCTACACCTTC. It is translated as CSAGHTIYGYTF. Full variable domain (missing parts from reference TRBV29-1 and TRBJ1-2): SAVISQKPSRDICQRGTSLTIQCQVDSQVTMMFWYRQQPGQSLTLIATANQGSEATYESGFVIDKFPISRPNLTFSTLTVSNMSPEDSSIYLCSAGHTIYGYTFGSGTRLTVV.

This clonotype was counted at least ten times. This chain uses TRBV6-5 with TRBJ2-7, with 13 bases that match TRBD2. The junction had 9 bases not matched to a gene; V was cut back by 6 bases and J by 4 bases. Germline V gene sequence: CDR1 MNHEY, CDR2 SVGAGI. CDR3 length: 16 amino acids. CDR3 loop: CASRPGLAGETYEQYF. CDR3 in DNA: TGTGCCAGCAGGCCCGGACTAGCGGGGGAAACTTACGAGCAGTACTTC.

The rearrangement joins TRBV29-1 to TRBJ1-1; D is ambiguous. The CDR3 has 10 residues. In germline, CDR1 is SQVTM, CDR2 ANQGSEA. V was trimmed by 4 bases and J by 9 bases, leaving 9 bases between them. The CDR3 loop is CSVGDGKAFF. The CDR3 region has the DNA TGCAGCGTTGGCGACGGGAAAGCTTTCTTT.

This clonotype was counted at least ten times. The chain carries TRBV7-3 and TRBJ2-1, with D tentatively TRBD1 (6 bases). This CDR3 has 12 residues. Deletions cut 5 bases from V and 9 bases from J, with 11 bases between. The germline CDR1 and CDR2 sequences are SGHTA and FQGTGA. CDR3 sequence (DNA): TGTGCCAGCAGCGAAACAGGGACTGAGCAGTTCTTC. Translation gives CASSETGTEQFF.

This clonotype appeared a single time. An end of the junction does not agree with germline; a read error may underlie this. The genes are TRBV10-3 and TRBJ1-2; D uncertain. Germline assignment: CDR1 ENHRY and CDR2 SYGVKD. The CDR3 loop spans 13 amino acids. The CDR3 here is CASSVPWDYGYTF. The CDR3 DNA follows: TGTGCCAGCAGTGTCCCATGGGACTATGGCTACACCTTC.

The table lists this clonotype with a few counts. The V gene is TRBV30, the J gene TRBJ2-7; D uncertain. The germline V gene has CDR1 GTSNPN and CDR2 SVGIG (reference sequence). The CDR3 runs 9 residues. Trimming removed 3 bases at V and 6 bases at J, with 3 bases between. CDR3 nucleotide sequence: TGTGCCTGGAGCCCCGAGCAGTACTTC. Translation: CAWSPEQYF.

The CDR3 DNA reads as TGCGCCACCGTGGGGGCCGGGGCCAACGTCCTGACTTTC. It specifies CATVGAGANVLTF. The V call is TRBV10-2, the J call TRBJ2-6; TRBD1 might be the D (6 bases). The CDR3 totals 13 residues. Trimming removed 10 bases from V and 4 bases from J, with 11 bases in between. The germline gives CDR1 WSHSY, CDR2 SAAADI.

This clonotype was picked up many times. This chain connects TRBV30 to TRBJ1-2; D remains ambiguous. The CDR3 length is 13 residues. Germline V CDR1 and CDR2: GTSNPN, SVGIG (reference sequence). Trimming removed 0 bases from V and 4 bases from J, with 9 bases in between. In nucleotides, the CDR3 is TGTGCCTGGAGTGTTTGGGGTAGCTATGGCTACACCTTC. Protein sequence: CAWSVWGSYGYTF. The full variable domain, its missing parts supplied by reference TRBV30 and TRBJ1-2, is SQTIHQWPATLVQPVGSPLSLECTVEGTSNPNLYWYRQAAGRGLQLLFYSVGIGQISSEVPQNLSASRPQDRQFILSSKKLLLSDSGFYLCAWSVWGSYGYTFGSGTRLTVV.

The CDR3 DNA reads TGTGCCAGCCGCGAGGCCGCGAATCTGAACACTGAAGCTTTCTTT. Its translation is CASREAANLNTEAFF. The V call is TRBV7-8, the J call TRBJ1-1; D not certain. The V gene lost 8 bases and the J gene lost 0 bases, with 16 bases spanning the gap. Germline values: CDR1 SGHVS, CDR2 FQNEAQ. This CDR3 has 15 residues.

The chain carries TRBV2 and TRBJ1-6, with D maybe TRBD1 (5 bases). The germline V gene has CDR1 SNHLY and CDR2 FYNNEI. The ends were cut back, 10 bases at V and 2 bases at J, with 15 bases in the middle. This CDR3 is built from 15 residues. In DNA form, the CDR3 reads TGTGCCACCATCCGGGGGGGGACCTATAATTCACCCCTCCACTTT. Its protein product is CATIRGGTYNSPLHF.

Ten or more counts support this clonotype. Sequence at one end of the junction differs from germline and may be a read error. This chain links TRBV5-1 with TRBJ1-2; possible D gene TRBD1, 5 bases. The germline V gene encodes CDR1 SGHRS and CDR2 YFSETQ. The CDR3 length is 13 residues. Here the CDR3 DNA reads TGTGCCAGCAGCTTGAGGGGTAACTATGGCTACACCTTC. This gives the protein CASSLRGNYGYTF.

This clonotype was seen repeatedly, ten times or more. This chain uses TRBV9 with TRBJ2-4, with TRBD1 matching over 7 bases. Losses at the gene ends were 7 bases for V and 3 bases for J; bases not matched to a gene: 10. CDR1 and CDR2 (germline): SGDLS, YYNGEE. CDR3 size: 15 residues. CDR3 in DNA: TGTGCCAGCTCGTTAGCTACAGGGGACAAAAACATTCAGTACTTC. As protein: CASSLATGDKNIQYF.

This clonotype was counted a few times. This chain connects TRBV2 to TRBJ1-1, with D possibly TRBD1 on 5 matching bases. The length of the CDR3 is 13 residues. The germline V gene has CDR1 SNHLY and CDR2 FYNNEI. Trimming took off 6 bases at V and 1 base at J, with 9 bases between the two ends. The CDR3 sequence is CASRGRSNTEAFF. The CDR3 DNA is TGTGCCAGCAGGGGACGGTCGAACACTGAAGCTTTCTTT.

This clonotype appeared many times. The rearrangement links TRBV11-3 to TRBJ1-1; D not resolved. The V gene's germline CDR1 is SGHNT and CDR2 YENEEA. With 5 bases removed from V and 1 base from J, the gap between germline ends came to 5 bases. CDR3 length equals 12 residues. The CDR3 coding sequence is TGTGCCAGCAGCGGCCAGAACACTGAAGCTTTCTTT. Translated, it gives CASSGQNTEAFF.

This sequence joins TRBV20-1 and TRBJ2-3, with 7 bases matching TRBD1. The CDR3 is 17 amino acids. Looked up from germline, CDR1 is DFQATT and CDR2 is SNEGSKA (reference sequence). After removal of 5 bases from V and 3 bases from J, the junction contained 17 bases not matched to a gene. DNA for the CDR3: TGCAGTGCTCCTGCTCGACAGGGTCGACTCGATACAGATACGCAGTATTTT. It encodes CSAPARQGRLDTDTQYF.